The source of this T cell receptor (beta chain) is a study of cytomegalovirus exposure and HLA in healthy donors. Trimming took off 5 bases at V and 0 bases at J, with 27 bases between the two ends. This CDR3 is 20 amino acids long. The germline V gene has CDR1 LNHDA and CDR2 SQIVND (reference sequence). Measured with immunoSEQ multiplex PCR; TCRdb has only the in-frame clones, and not every one. This table has fewer than 100,000 clones, roughly 91% appearing once. V is TRBV19 and J is TRBJ2-3; TRBD2 is a possible D gene (5 bases). The sequenced sample was PBMCs. This TCR came from a man between 25 and 39 years old in good health and CMV-seronegative. This CDR3 reads CASSATAGLTSTRSTDTQYF. The CDR3 DNA sequence: TGTGCCAGTAGTGCGACCGCAGGACTCACATCGACCCGAAGCACAGATACGCAGTATTTT.